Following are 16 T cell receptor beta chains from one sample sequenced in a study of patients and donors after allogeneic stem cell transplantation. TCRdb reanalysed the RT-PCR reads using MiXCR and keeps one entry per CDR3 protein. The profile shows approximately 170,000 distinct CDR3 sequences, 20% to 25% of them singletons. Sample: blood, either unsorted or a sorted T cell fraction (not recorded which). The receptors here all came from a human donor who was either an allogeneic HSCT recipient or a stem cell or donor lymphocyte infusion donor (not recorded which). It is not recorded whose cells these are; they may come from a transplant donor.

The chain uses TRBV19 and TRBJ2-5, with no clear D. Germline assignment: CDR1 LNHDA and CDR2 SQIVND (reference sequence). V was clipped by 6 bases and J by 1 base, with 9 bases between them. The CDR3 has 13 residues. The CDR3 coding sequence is TGTGCCAGTAGGGACGCCAGCCAAGAGACCCAGTACTTC. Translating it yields CASRDASQETQYF.

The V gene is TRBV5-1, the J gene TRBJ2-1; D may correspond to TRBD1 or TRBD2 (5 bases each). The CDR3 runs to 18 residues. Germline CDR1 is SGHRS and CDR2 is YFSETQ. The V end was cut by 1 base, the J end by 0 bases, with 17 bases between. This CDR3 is CASSLPGRTVGSYNEQFF. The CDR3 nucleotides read TGCGCCAGCAGCTTGCCGGGACGGACGGTGGGCTCCTACAATGAGCAGTTCTTC.

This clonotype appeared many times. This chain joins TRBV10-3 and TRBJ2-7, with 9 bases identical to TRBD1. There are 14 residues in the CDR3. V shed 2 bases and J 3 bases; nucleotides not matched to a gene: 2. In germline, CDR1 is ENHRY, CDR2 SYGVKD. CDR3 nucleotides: TGTGCCATCAGTGAGGAGACAGGGGGCTACGAGCAGTACTTC. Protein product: CAISEETGGYEQYF.

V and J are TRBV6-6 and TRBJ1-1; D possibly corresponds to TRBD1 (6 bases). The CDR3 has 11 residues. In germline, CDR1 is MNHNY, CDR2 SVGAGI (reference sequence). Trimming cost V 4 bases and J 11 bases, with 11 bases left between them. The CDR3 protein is CASSWGHIAFF. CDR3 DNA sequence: TGTGCCAGCAGTTGGGGGCATATCGCTTTCTTT.

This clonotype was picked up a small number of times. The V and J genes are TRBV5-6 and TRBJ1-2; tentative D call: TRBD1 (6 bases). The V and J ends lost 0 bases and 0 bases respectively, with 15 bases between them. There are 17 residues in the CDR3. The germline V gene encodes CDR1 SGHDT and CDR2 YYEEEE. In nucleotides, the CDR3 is TGTGCCAGCAGCTTGGGGGGGCCCACCATTGCTAACTATGGCTACACCTTC. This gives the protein CASSLGGPTIANYGYTF.

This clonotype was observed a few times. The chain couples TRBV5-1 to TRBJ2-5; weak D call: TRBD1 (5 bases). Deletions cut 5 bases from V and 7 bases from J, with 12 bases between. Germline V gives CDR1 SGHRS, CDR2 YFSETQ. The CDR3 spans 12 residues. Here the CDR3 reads CASSQGARTQYF. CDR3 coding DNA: TGCGCCAGCAGTCAGGGCGCTCGGACCCAGTACTTC.

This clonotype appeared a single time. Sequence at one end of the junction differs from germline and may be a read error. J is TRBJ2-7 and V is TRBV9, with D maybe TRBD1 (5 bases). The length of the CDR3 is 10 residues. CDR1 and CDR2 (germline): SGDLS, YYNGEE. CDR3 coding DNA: TGTGCCAGCAGCCTCCCTCAGGGCCCTTGG. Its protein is CASSLPQGPW.

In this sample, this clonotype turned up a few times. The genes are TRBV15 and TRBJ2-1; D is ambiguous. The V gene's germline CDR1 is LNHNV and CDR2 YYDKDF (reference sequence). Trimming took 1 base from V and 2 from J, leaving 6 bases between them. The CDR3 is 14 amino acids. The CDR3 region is CATSRVNPYNEQFF. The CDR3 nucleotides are TGTGCCACCAGCAGAGTCAATCCCTACAATGAGCAGTTCTTC.

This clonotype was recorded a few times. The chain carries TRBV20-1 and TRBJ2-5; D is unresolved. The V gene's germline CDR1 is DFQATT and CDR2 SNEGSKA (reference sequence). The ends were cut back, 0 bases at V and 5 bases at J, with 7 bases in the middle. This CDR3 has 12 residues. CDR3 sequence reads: CSARDYGETQYF. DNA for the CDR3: TGCAGTGCTAGAGATTATGGCGAGACCCAGTACTTC.

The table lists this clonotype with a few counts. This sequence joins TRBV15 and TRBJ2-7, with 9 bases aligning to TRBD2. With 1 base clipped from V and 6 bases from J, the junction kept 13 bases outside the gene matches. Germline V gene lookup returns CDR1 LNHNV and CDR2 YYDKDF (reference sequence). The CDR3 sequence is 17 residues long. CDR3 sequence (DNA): TGTGCCACCAGCAGAGTTTTATTTAGCGGGAGTTATGTCGAGCAGTACTTC. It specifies CATSRVLFSGSYVEQYF.

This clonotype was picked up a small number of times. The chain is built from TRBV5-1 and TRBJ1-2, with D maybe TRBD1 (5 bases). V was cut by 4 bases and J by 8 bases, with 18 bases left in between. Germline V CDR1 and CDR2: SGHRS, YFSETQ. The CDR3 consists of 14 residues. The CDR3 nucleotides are TGCGCCAGCAGCCCGGAGGGACCGGAGGACGGCTACACCTTC. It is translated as CASSPEGPEDGYTF.

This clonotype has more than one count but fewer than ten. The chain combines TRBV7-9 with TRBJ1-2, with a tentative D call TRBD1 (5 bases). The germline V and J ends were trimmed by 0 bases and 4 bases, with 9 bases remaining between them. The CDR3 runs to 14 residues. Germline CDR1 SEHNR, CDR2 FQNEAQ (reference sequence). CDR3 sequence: CASSLAGDAYGYTF. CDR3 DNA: TGTGCCAGCAGCTTAGCGGGGGATGCCTATGGCTACACCTTC.

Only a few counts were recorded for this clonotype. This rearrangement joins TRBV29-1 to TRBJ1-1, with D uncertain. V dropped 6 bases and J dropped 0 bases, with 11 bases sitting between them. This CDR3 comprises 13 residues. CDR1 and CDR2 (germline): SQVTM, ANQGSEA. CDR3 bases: TGCAGCGTCCACGGGAGGATGAACACTGAAGCTTTCTTT. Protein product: CSVHGRMNTEAFF.

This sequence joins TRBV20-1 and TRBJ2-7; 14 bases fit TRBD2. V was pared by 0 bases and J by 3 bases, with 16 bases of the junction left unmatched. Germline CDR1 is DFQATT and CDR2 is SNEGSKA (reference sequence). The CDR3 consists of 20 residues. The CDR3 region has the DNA TGCAGTGCTAGAGACCCACTGGGATCGGGACTAGCGGGAGTCGGCTACGAGCAGTACTTC. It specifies CSARDPLGSGLAGVGYEQYF.

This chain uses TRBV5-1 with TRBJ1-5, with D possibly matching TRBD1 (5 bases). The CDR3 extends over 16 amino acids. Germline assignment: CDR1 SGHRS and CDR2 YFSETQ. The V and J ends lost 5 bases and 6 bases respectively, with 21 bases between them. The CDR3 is CASSPPGGEGFQPQHF. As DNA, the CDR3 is TGCGCCAGCAGTCCCCCCGGGGGGGAGGGGTTTCAGCCCCAGCATTTT.

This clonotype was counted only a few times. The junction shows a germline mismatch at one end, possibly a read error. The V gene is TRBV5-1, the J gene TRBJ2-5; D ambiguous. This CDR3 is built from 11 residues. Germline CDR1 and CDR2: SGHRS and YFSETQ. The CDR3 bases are TGTGCCAGCAGCCGACAAGAGACCCAGTACTTC. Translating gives CASSRQETQYF.